The 32 T cell receptor beta chains reported below all come from one sample, sequenced in a study of blood T cells in healthy people across ages. A second PCR of about 6 to 12 cycles used a sample-barcoded 5' primer and a J-beta primer mix. TCRdb re-called the 5' RACE reads through MiXCR, storing one row per CDR3 protein. The top ten hold around 11% of the sample, which has some 1.6 million distinct CDR3 sequences, almost 35% seen once. The sequenced sample consisted of blood. The receptors shown here come from a woman in her 30s in good health.

CDR3 nucleotides: TGTGCCAGCAGCCCAGTTTATCCCGAGCGGATGAACACCGGGGAGCTGTTTTTT. This sequence encodes CASSPVYPERMNTGELFF. The chain carries TRBV28 and TRBJ2-2; weak D call: TRBD2 (5 bases). CDR3 size: 18 residues. V lost 6 bases, J lost 1 base, and 21 bases lay in between. CDR1 and CDR2 from the germline V gene are MDHEN and SYDVKM.

The rearrangement links TRBV6-1 to TRBJ2-7; D gene ambiguous. Germline CDR1 reads MNHNS; CDR2 reads SASEGT. Trimming stripped 9 bases from V and 5 bases from J, with 29 bases between. The CDR3 loop spans 17 amino acids. CDR3 sequence (DNA): TGTGCCAGTTCCCCCAGCGCGTGGAAAAAAACTACCCACGAGCAGTACTTC. The encoded protein is CASSPSAWKKTTHEQYF.

This chain joins TRBV29-1 and TRBJ1-1, with 7 bases fitting TRBD1. The CDR3 is made up of 13 amino acids. Germline lookup yields CDR1 SQVTM and CDR2 ANQGSEA. V lost 6 bases, J lost 4 bases, and 8 bases stayed unmatched. In nucleotides, the CDR3 is TGCAGCGTAGCGGGACAGACGGGCACTGAAGCTTTCTTT. Translation: CSVAGQTGTEAFF.

This sequence joins TRBV7-9 and TRBJ2-1, with TRBD2 matching over 10 bases. J gave up 4 bases and V 3 bases, and 9 bases lay outside the gene matches. This CDR3 region has 17 residues. Germline V gives CDR1 SEHNR, CDR2 FQNEAQ (reference sequence). This chain's CDR3 is CASSLRAPGLAYNEQFF. CDR3 bases: TGTGCCAGCAGCTTGAGGGCACCGGGACTAGCGTACAATGAGCAGTTCTTC.

The genes are TRBV27 and TRBJ2-7, with TRBD2 matching over 10 bases. There are 16 residues in the CDR3. Germline lookup yields CDR1 MNHEY and CDR2 SMNVEV (reference sequence). J lost 3 bases, V lost 3 bases, and 8 bases had no gene match. The CDR3 region has the DNA TGTGCCAGCAGTTTCCTAGCGGGGGCCTCGTTCTACGAGCAGTACTTC. This codes for CASSFLAGASFYEQYF.

The chain employs TRBV21-1 and TRBJ2-1; TRBD2 is the table's D call and was not checked against the DNA. The end of the DNA fits TRBJ2-7 better, so the J call may be wrong. TRBV21-1 is a known pseudogene. This CDR3 has 15 residues. This CDR3 reads CASSFRGTSAYEQYF. The CDR3 DNA is TGTGCCAGCTCCTTCCGGGGGACTAGCGCCTACGAGCAGTACTTC.

This clonotype was seen a few times. The genes are TRBV9 and TRBJ2-1, with D possibly being TRBD1 (6 bases). Germline CDR1 and CDR2: SGDLS and YYNGEE. The V end was cut by 0 bases, the J end by 6 bases, with 13 bases between. The CDR3 sequence is 15 residues long. Written as DNA, the CDR3 is TGTGCCAGCAGCGTAGAGGGTCTAGGGGGCAATGAGCAGTTCTTC. It encodes CASSVEGLGGNEQFF.

The V gene is TRBV11-1, the J gene TRBJ2-1, with 16 bases aligning to TRBD2. Germline trimming cut 5 bases from V and 8 bases from J; bases unmatched to any gene: 9. This CDR3 is 17 amino acids long. Germline CDR1 SGHAT, CDR2 FQDESV (reference sequence). DNA of the CDR3: TGTGCCAGCAGCGCATCCGGGACTAGCGGGAGGGAAGATGAGCAGTTCTTC. Protein product: CASSASGTSGREDEQFF.

The chain has TRBV2 and TRBJ2-2, with 10 bases matching TRBD2. This CDR3 comprises 16 residues. V trimming: 7 bases; J trimming: 0 bases; junction bases outside the gene matches: 5. Germline CDR1 SNHLY, CDR2 FYNNEI. In nucleotides, the CDR3 is TGTGCCAGCACCGGGACTAGCGCTGCGAACACCGGGGAGCTGTTTTTT. Encoded protein: CASTGTSAANTGELFF.

This clonotype was found a few times. This may come from a read error, since a much larger clone is one base off. This chain uses TRBV20-1 with TRBJ1-1; weak D call: TRBD1 (6 bases). CDR1 DFQATT and CDR2 SNEGSKA come from the germline V gene (reference sequence). The CDR3 is 12 residues long. The CDR3 loop is CRAYDRSSEAFF. The CDR3 DNA sequence: TGCAGGGCATACGACAGGTCCTCTGAAGCTTTCTTT.

V is TRBV29-1 and J is TRBJ2-2; no clear D gene. This CDR3 contains 13 residues. The ends were cut back, 4 bases at V and 1 base at J, with 7 bases in the middle. Germline values: CDR1 SQVTM, CDR2 ANQGSEA. CDR3: CSVGQRNTGELFF. Written as DNA, the CDR3 is TGCAGCGTTGGGCAGCGGAACACCGGGGAGCTGTTTTTT.

The J gene is TRBJ1-2, the V gene TRBV12-3 or TRBV12-4; D remains ambiguous. Trimming took 6 bases from V and 6 from J, leaving 14 bases between them. This CDR3 contains 13 residues. The CDR3 DNA is TGTGCCAGCAGCAACGGGGAACCCGATGGCTACACCTTC. It encodes CASSNGEPDGYTF.

This clonotype occurred many times. The V gene is TRBV4-1, the J gene TRBJ2-1, with unresolved D. This CDR3 region has 15 residues. V lost 1 base to trimming and J lost 2 bases, with 9 bases between them. Germline V gene sequence: CDR1 MGHRA, CDR2 YSYEKL. The CDR3 DNA is TGCGCCAGCAGCCAAGTTTTTGGGCCCTACAATGAGCAGTTCTTC. Translation gives CASSQVFGPYNEQFF.

This clonotype was picked up a small number of times. The chain carries TRBV7-9 and TRBJ2-3; D is unresolved. The V end was cut by 5 bases, the J end by 2 bases, with 14 bases between. The germline gives CDR1 SEHNR, CDR2 FQNEAQ (reference sequence). CDR3 length: 15 amino acids. In DNA, the CDR3 is TGTGCCAGCAGCCATGACCCCGGCTACACAGATACGCAGTATTTT. Its translation is CASSHDPGYTDTQYF.

This clonotype was recorded a few times. The chain links TRBV28 to TRBJ2-5, with 7 bases lining up with TRBD1. The CDR3 is made up of 16 amino acids. With 2 bases clipped from V and 11 bases from J, the junction kept 17 bases outside the gene matches. Germline V gene sequence: CDR1 MDHEN, CDR2 SYDVKM. The CDR3 is CASSLSSRTGRGEQYF. DNA for the CDR3: TGTGCCAGCAGTTTAAGCTCCAGGACAGGCCGAGGGGAGCAGTACTTC. Looking up the rest from reference TRBV28 and TRBJ2-5 gives the full variable domain: DVKVTQSSRYLVKRTGEKVFLECVQDMDHENMFWYRQDPGLGLRLIYFSYDVKMKEKGDIPEGYSVSREKKERFSLILESASTNQTSMYLCASSLSSRTGRGEQYFGPGTRLLVL.

V usage is TRBV27 and J usage is TRBJ2-3, with 11 bases matching TRBD2. Trimming took 5 bases from V and 6 from J; bases not matched to a gene: 13. Germline V gene data show CDR1 as MNHEY and CDR2 as SMNVEV (reference sequence). The CDR3 length is 17 residues. CDR3 sequence: CASSAIAGGPLFDTQYF. CDR3 bases: TGTGCCAGCAGTGCAATAGCGGGAGGGCCTTTGTTTGATACGCAGTATTTT.

The gene calls are TRBV9 and TRBJ1-1, with a tentative D call TRBD1 (5 bases). The ends were cut back, 0 bases at V and 1 base at J, with 7 bases in the middle. The CDR3 sequence is 14 residues long. Germline CDR1 SGDLS, CDR2 YYNGEE. CDR3: CASSVGQRNTEAFF. The CDR3 region has the DNA TGTGCCAGCAGCGTAGGACAGAGGAACACTGAAGCTTTCTTT.

About this clonotype itself: Sequence at one end of the junction differs from germline and may be a read error. The V and J genes are TRBV5-1 and TRBJ2-7; 9 positions agree with TRBD2. This CDR3 is built from 14 residues. The germline V gene has CDR1 SGHRS and CDR2 YFSETQ. CDR3 residues: CTSSLAGDSYEQYF. The CDR3 DNA sequence: TGCACCAGCAGCTTAGCGGGGGACTCCTACGAGCAGTACTTC.

Notes on this clonotype: The junction departs from the called germline gene at one end, perhaps through a read error. V and J are TRBV7-9 and TRBJ1-2; D is uncertain. This CDR3 is 12 amino acids long. CDR1 is SEHNR, CDR2 FQNEAQ, per germline (reference sequence). CDR3 nucleotides: TGTCCCAGCAGCTTAGGAAACTCCGGCTACACCTTC. It is translated as CPSSLGNSGYTF.

This clonotype has more than one count but fewer than ten. V is TRBV9 and J is TRBJ2-7; 13 positions match TRBD2. This CDR3 is built from 17 residues. Trimming removed 3 bases from V and 2 bases from J; junction bases left unmatched: 8. Germline V gives CDR1 SGDLS, CDR2 YYNGEE. The CDR3 loop is CASSEDSGLAGPYEQYF. The DNA for the CDR3 is TGTGCCAGCAGCGAAGATTCGGGACTAGCGGGACCCTACGAGCAGTACTTC. Drawing the rest from reference TRBV9 and TRBJ2-7, the complete variable domain is DSGVTQTPKHLITATGQRVTLRCSPRSGDLSVYWYQQSLDQGLQFLIQYYNGEERAKGNILERFSAQQFPDLHSELNLSSLELGDSALYFCASSEDSGLAGPYEQYFGPGTRLTVT.

The chain combines TRBV6-4 with TRBJ1-1, with D possibly matching TRBD1 (6 bases). Trimming left V 6 bases short and J 5 bases short, with 13 bases between. The CDR3 is 13 residues long. Germline assignment: CDR1 MRHNA and CDR2 SNTAGT. CDR3 coding DNA: TGTGCCAGCAGCAGAATACAGGGAACTGAAGCTTTCTTT. Its translation is CASSRIQGTEAFF.

The chain is built from TRBV4-1 and TRBJ2-7; D is unclear. CDR3 size: 13 residues. The ends were cut back, 0 bases at V and 3 bases at J, with 6 bases in the middle. Germline V lookup: CDR1 MGHRA, CDR2 YSYEKL. CDR3 sequence: CASSQESYYEQYF. In DNA form, the CDR3 reads TGCGCCAGCAGCCAAGAGAGTTACTACGAGCAGTACTTC.

The rearrangement uses TRBV20-1 and TRBJ2-5; 11 bases are shared with TRBD2. The CDR3 extends over 15 amino acids. Germline loops: CDR1 DFQATT, CDR2 SNEGSKA (reference sequence). Losses at the gene ends were 0 bases for V and 4 bases for J; bases not matched to a gene: 4. CDR3 amino acids: CSARELAGGAETQYF. Written as DNA, the CDR3 is TGCAGTGCTAGAGAGCTAGCGGGAGGAGCAGAGACCCAGTACTTC.

The chain joins TRBV4-1 to TRBJ1-1; 8 bases agree with TRBD1. The V segment lost 6 bases and the J segment 4 bases; nucleotides outside the gene matches: 7. The CDR3 is 14 residues long. Germline loops: CDR1 MGHRA, CDR2 YSYEKL. CDR3 protein: CASSRSQGGTEAFF. In DNA form, the CDR3 reads TGCGCCAGCAGTCGTTCACAGGGGGGCACTGAAGCTTTCTTT.

There are a few counts of this clonotype. The V and J genes are TRBV12-3 or TRBV12-4 and TRBJ1-1; 8 bases agree with TRBD1. The trim removed 5 bases at V and 4 bases at J, leaving 15 bases unmatched. This CDR3 contains 17 residues. The CDR3 sequence: CASSQGAPDFRTTEAFF. Here the CDR3 DNA reads TGTGCCAGCAGTCAGGGGGCGCCCGATTTTAGGACCACTGAAGCTTTCTTT.

On this clonotype itself: It may be a read error: a sequence one base away is much more abundant. This sequence joins TRBV15 and TRBJ2-1; 7 nucleotides align to TRBD2. Matching the DNA end better, TRBJ2-7 makes the J call doubtful. CDR3 length equals 17 residues. The V gene's germline CDR1 is LNHNV and CDR2 YYDKDF (reference sequence). The CDR3 loop is CATSRDRGGSSYNEQYF. DNA of the CDR3: TGTGCCACCAGCAGAGATCGGGGCGGGAGCTCCTACAATGAGCAGTACTTC.

The chain is built from TRBV6-6 and TRBJ2-3; D gene ambiguous. V lost 2 bases and J 2 bases, leaving 14 bases between the germline ends. Germline-derived CDR1 and CDR2 are MNHNY and SVGAGI (reference sequence). CDR3 length: 16 amino acids. As DNA, the CDR3 is TGTGCCAGCAGTTACGGCTCCTTAGTAGACACAGATACGCAGTATTTT. Residues: CASSYGSLVDTDTQYF.

The chain carries TRBV5-6 and TRBJ1-2; D not certain. V was trimmed by 1 base and J by 3 bases, leaving 7 bases between them. Germline lookup yields CDR1 SGHDT and CDR2 YYEEEE. This CDR3 is built from 13 residues. CDR3 sequence (DNA): TGTGCCAGCAGCTTGAACCAGCACTATGGCTACACCTTC. Amino acids: CASSLNQHYGYTF.

CDR3 region: CASSFNFGEAFF. CDR3 nucleotide sequence: TGTGCCAGCAGCTTCAATTTTGGTGAAGCTTTCTTT. The V call is TRBV9, the J call TRBJ1-1; D is unresolved. V dropped 4 bases and J dropped 7 bases, with 11 bases sitting between them. There are 12 residues in the CDR3. In germline, CDR1 is SGDLS, CDR2 YYNGEE.

The chain recombines TRBV3-1 with TRBJ1-2; D is undetermined. V shed 0 bases and J shed 13 bases, with 9 bases lying between them. CDR3 length: 11 amino acids. From germline, CDR1 is LGHDT and CDR2 YNNKEL (reference sequence). The DNA for the CDR3 is TGTGCCAGCAGCCAAGATGGCCGAGGCACCTTC. Translation gives CASSQDGRGTF.

This sequence joins TRBV20-1 and TRBJ2-7; 7 bases agree with TRBD1. The germline gives CDR1 DFQATT, CDR2 SNEGSKA (reference sequence). V shed 6 bases, J shed 2 bases, and the junction held 13 bases outside the gene matches. There are 15 residues in the CDR3. In DNA, the CDR3 is TGCAGTGCCACAATGCACATAGACAGGGCCTACGAGCAGTACTTC. Residues: CSATMHIDRAYEQYF.

This clonotype was recorded many times. The CDR3 nucleotides are TGCGCCAGCAGCTTGTTTGGGACTAGGTCGGATACGCAGTATTTT. Its translation is CASSLFGTRSDTQYF. V is TRBV5-1 and J is TRBJ2-3, with 8 bases matching TRBD2. The CDR3 totals 15 residues. Germline CDR1 SGHRS, CDR2 YFSETQ. V lost 1 base to trimming and J lost 6 bases; unmatched junction nucleotides: 7.